Below, one T cell receptor (beta chain) is given with its context. Germline assignment: CDR1 MDHEN and CDR2 SYDVKM. The CDR3 contains 13 residues. Trimming removed 8 bases at V and 5 bases at J, with 14 bases between. This entry comes from a study of T cell changes during pregnancy in multiple sclerosis. Sequenced by immunoSEQ multiplex PCR; TCRdb stores in-frame clones only, minus some. The sample holds roughly 70,000 clones, 75% to 95% seen once. The chain recombines TRBV28 with TRBJ2-3; weak D call: TRBD2 (6 bases). This TCR derives from a female donor with multiple sclerosis, enrolled in a pregnancy study. The sequencing here drew on peripheral blood, taken in the first trimester of pregnancy. CDR3 coding DNA: TGTGCCAGCGCCCCAGGAGGGGTAGATACGCAGTATTTT. It is translated as CASAPGGVDTQYF.